One sample yielded the 4 T cell receptor beta chains listed below, sequenced in a study of T cells in Graves' hyperthyroidism and ophthalmopathy. Amplified regions were TCR beta CDR3 sequences from RNA transcripts. HTBI primers were the set used in a first-round RT-PCR of the TCR CDR3. TCRdb independently ran MiXCR on the multiplex PCR reads; one entry per CDR3 protein. The repertoire holds 450,000 to 650,000 distinct CDR3 sequences, with over 15% as singletons. Sequencing input: blood. These receptors all stem from a woman aged 18-35 years with Graves' ophthalmopathy.

This clonotype turned up a few times. The chain joins TRBV7-9 to TRBJ2-3; possibly TRBD1 or TRBD2 for D (7 bases each). The germline CDR1 and CDR2 sequences are SEHNR and FQNEAQ (reference sequence). The V end was cut by 4 bases, the J end by 5 bases, with 22 bases between. CDR3 length: 17 residues. The CDR3 loop reads CASSSPQGGGQEDTQYF. The CDR3 bases are TGTGCCAGCAGCTCACCCCAGGGGGGAGGGCAAGAAGATACGCAGTATTTT.

This clonotype was recorded many times. The gene calls are TRBV15 and TRBJ1-1; D not certain. Germline V CDR1 and CDR2: LNHNV, YYDKDF (reference sequence). V was trimmed by 1 base and J by 4 bases, leaving 7 bases between them. The CDR3 is 13 residues long. The CDR3 region has the DNA TGTGCCACCAGCAGAGGGTACGTCACTGAAGCTTTCTTT. Its protein is CATSRGYVTEAFF.

This rearrangement joins TRBV5-1 to TRBJ2-6, with TRBD1 matching 10 bases. The V segment lost 3 bases and the J segment 5 bases; nucleotides outside the gene matches: 14. In germline, CDR1 is SGHRS, CDR2 YFSETQ. This CDR3 is 19 amino acids long. CDR3 loop: CASSSEGQGTAGRANVLTF. In DNA form, the CDR3 reads TGCGCCAGCAGCTCCGAGGGACAGGGGACTGCCGGTAGGGCCAACGTCCTGACTTTC.

Comments on this clonotype: One base away lies a much larger clone, so this may be a sequencing read error. The rearrangement uses TRBV15 and TRBJ1-1, with D perhaps matching TRBD1 (5 bases). Trimming cost V 0 bases and J 6 bases, with 14 bases left between them. The CDR3 runs 15 residues. Germline V gene data show CDR1 as LNHNV and CDR2 as YYDKDF (reference sequence). CDR3 nucleotides: TGTGCCACCAGCAGAGAAAGGAAGGGGCTAGCTGAAGCTTTCTTT. Its protein is CATSRERKGLAEAFF.